This is a list of T cell receptor beta chains from one sample in a study of cytomegalovirus exposure and HLA in healthy donors. The protocol was immunoSEQ multiplex PCR, while the TCRdb copy is restricted to in-frame clones and leaves out a portion. The repertoire holds about 100,000 clones, with under 80% as singletons. Sequencing was carried out using PBMCs. The receptors derive from a man aged 40-49 years in good health and CMV-seropositive. The CDR3 runs from the conserved cysteine through the conserved F or W. The D gene is left open where the match is weak. Expanded clones are given a class, and other clones once, few, many or no size at all.

d_gene: TRBD2
v_gene: TRBV5-1
j_gene: TRBJ2-2
len: 17
abundance: -
CDR3aa: CASSPPPSGGDTGELFF
CDR3nt: TGCGCCAGCAGCCCACCTCCCAGCGGGGGAGACACCGGGGAGCTGTTTTTT

d_gene: -
v_gene: TRBV5-6
j_gene: TRBJ2-5
len: 13
abundance: -
CDR3aa: CASSLRPGETQYF
CDR3nt: TGTGCCAGCAGCCTGCGGCCGGGGGAGACCCAGTACTTC

d_gene: -
v_gene: TRBV5-6
j_gene: TRBJ2-7
len: 13
abundance: -
CDR3aa: CASSPLGAYEQYF
CDR3nt: TGTGCCAGCAGCCCCTTGGGCGCCTACGAGCAGTACTTC

d_gene: -
v_gene: TRBV21-1
j_gene: TRBJ2-2
len: 15
abundance: -
CDR3aa: CASPKREGGTGELFF
CDR3nt: TGTGCCAGCCCGAAGCGGGAGGGGGGCACCGGGGAGCTGTTTTTT

d_gene: -
v_gene: TRBV19
j_gene: TRBJ2-7
len: 18
abundance: -
CDR3aa: CASSQGSTVGHFTYEQYF
CDR3nt: TGTGCCAGTAGTCAAGGGTCAACAGTGGGACACTTTACCTACGAGCAGTACTTC

d_gene: TRBD2
v_gene: TRBV7-9
j_gene: TRBJ2-7
len: 14
abundance: once
CDR3aa: CASSLTSGAPEQYF
CDR3nt: TGTGCCAGCAGCTTGACTAGCGGGGCCCCCGAGCAGTACTTC

d_gene: -
v_gene: TRBV5-1
j_gene: TRBJ1-1
len: 19
abundance: -
CDR3aa: CASSLSPSYRTWANTEAFF
CDR3nt: TGCGCCAGCAGCTTGTCCCCCTCCTACAGGACGTGGGCGAACACTGAAGCTTTCTTT

d_gene: TRBD1
v_gene: TRBV7-9
j_gene: TRBJ2-7
len: 16
abundance: -
CDR3aa: CASSSRTGRGSYEQYF
CDR3nt: TGTGCCAGCAGCTCGCGGACAGGGCGAGGCTCCTACGAGCAGTACTTC

d_gene: -
v_gene: TRBV6-5
j_gene: TRBJ2-5
len: 16
abundance: -
CDR3aa: CASSYSQTSLQETQYF
CDR3nt: TGTGCCAGCAGTTACTCGCAGACTAGTTTACAAGAGACCCAGTACTTC

d_gene: -
v_gene: TRBV11-2
j_gene: TRBJ1-1
len: 14
abundance: -
CDR3aa: CASRSGRVNTEAFF
CDR3nt: TGTGCCAGCAGGTCAGGGAGGGTGAACACTGAAGCTTTCTTT

d_gene: -
v_gene: TRBV6-5
j_gene: TRBJ1-1
len: 13
abundance: few
CDR3aa: CASSYGSGTEAFF
CDR3nt: TGTGCCAGCAGTTACGGCAGCGGCACTGAAGCTTTCTTT

d_gene: TRBD2
v_gene: TRBV4-1
j_gene: TRBJ2-1
len: 19
abundance: once
CDR3aa: CASSQEGIEGLAGEGEQFF
CDR3nt: TGCGCCAGCAGCCAAGAGGGTATTGAGGGACTAGCGGGAGAAGGGGAGCAGTTCTTC

d_gene: TRBD1
v_gene: TRBV5-1
j_gene: TRBJ1-1
len: 13
abundance: -
CDR3aa: CASGGQGETEAFF
CDR3nt: TGCGCCAGCGGGGGACAGGGAGAGACTGAAGCTTTTTTT

d_gene: TRBD2
v_gene: TRBV7-9
j_gene: TRBJ2-3
len: 17
abundance: few
CDR3aa: CASPLGPGLAGLDTQYF
CDR3nt: TGTGCCAGCCCCTTAGGGCCGGGACTAGCGGGACTAGATACGCAGTATTTT

d_gene: -
v_gene: TRBV9
j_gene: TRBJ2-2
len: 12
abundance: -
CDR3aa: CASSRNTGELFF
CDR3nt: TGTGCCAGCAGCCGTAACACCGGGGAGCTGTTTTTT

d_gene: -
v_gene: TRBV21-1
j_gene: TRBJ2-7
len: 9
abundance: -
CDR3aa: CTETYEQYF
CDR3nt: TGTACTGAAACCTACGAGCAGTACTTC

d_gene: TRBD1
v_gene: TRBV5-6
j_gene: TRBJ2-7
len: 14
abundance: -
CDR3aa: CASSSMTGYYEQYF
CDR3nt: TGTGCCAGCAGCTCGATGACAGGGTACTACGAGCAGTACTTC

d_gene: TRBD2
v_gene: TRBV28
j_gene: TRBJ2-7
len: 14
abundance: -
CDR3aa: CASSYTSGLYEQYF
CDR3nt: TGTGCCAGCAGCTACACTAGCGGACTCTACGAGCAGTACTTC

d_gene: -
v_gene: TRBV7-9
j_gene: TRBJ2-5
len: 14
abundance: -
CDR3aa: CASSRLVGVETQYF
CDR3nt: TGTGCCAGCAGCCGCTTAGTAGGGGTAGAGACCCAGTACTTC

d_gene: TRBD2
v_gene: TRBV14
j_gene: TRBJ2-7
len: 15
abundance: -
CDR3aa: CASSRPGRGLNEQYF
CDR3nt: TGTGCCAGCAGCCGGCCTGGGAGGGGTCTCAACGAGCAGTACTTC

d_gene: -
v_gene: TRBV13
j_gene: TRBJ2-2
len: 12
abundance: -
CDR3aa: CASSEIAGELFF
CDR3nt: TGTGCCAGCAGCGAAATAGCCGGGGAGCTGTTTTTT

d_gene: TRBD1
v_gene: TRBV7-2
j_gene: TRBJ1-2
len: 14
abundance: -
CDR3aa: CASSFSGQGGGYTF
CDR3nt: TGTGCCAGCAGCTTTAGTGGACAGGGAGGTGGCTACACCTTC

d_gene: -
v_gene: TRBV6-1
j_gene: TRBJ2-5
len: 13
abundance: -
CDR3aa: CASSTQTKETQYF
CDR3nt: TGTGCCAGCAGTACTCAAACCAAGGAGACCCAGTACTTC

d_gene: -
v_gene: TRBV9
j_gene: TRBJ2-5
len: 16
abundance: -
CDR3aa: CASSVGADAGRETQYF
CDR3nt: TGTGCCAGCAGCGTAGGGGCGGACGCGGGTCGAGAGACCCAGTACTTC

d_gene: TRBD1
v_gene: TRBV9
j_gene: TRBJ1-4
len: 14
abundance: -
CDR3aa: CASSANRGDEKLFF
CDR3nt: TGTGCCAGCAGCGCTAACAGGGGGGATGAAAAACTGTTTTTT

d_gene: TRBD2
v_gene: TRBV7-3
j_gene: TRBJ2-5
len: 14
abundance: -
CDR3aa: CASSLGRGSETQYF
CDR3nt: TGTGCCAGCAGCCTAGGGCGGGGGTCGGAGACCCAGTACTTC

d_gene: -
v_gene: TRBV20-1
j_gene: TRBJ1-5
len: 10
abundance: -
CDR3aa: CSASKQPQHF
CDR3nt: TGCAGTGCTAGCAAACAGCCCCAGCATTTT

d_gene: TRBD1
v_gene: TRBV5-1
j_gene: TRBJ2-2
len: 15
abundance: -
CDR3aa: CASSMGQANTGELFF
CDR3nt: TGCGCCAGCAGCATGGGACAGGCGAACACCGGGGAGCTGTTTTTT

d_gene: TRBD1
v_gene: TRBV2
j_gene: TRBJ1-2
len: 15
abundance: -
CDR3aa: CASSEIPDRGSGYTF
CDR3nt: TGTGCCAGCAGTGAAATCCCTGACAGGGGCAGTGGCTACACCTTC

d_gene: TRBD2
v_gene: TRBV5-4
j_gene: TRBJ2-1
len: 15
abundance: -
CDR3aa: CASSLGGGTYNEQFF
CDR3nt: TGTGCCAGCAGCTTGGGGGGGGGTACCTACAATGAGCAGTTCTTC

d_gene: -
v_gene: TRBV5-8
j_gene: TRBJ1-2
len: 14
abundance: -
CDR3aa: CASSLTQGIYGYTF
CDR3nt: TGTGCCAGCAGCTTGACCCAGGGGATCTATGGCTACACCTTC

d_gene: -
v_gene: TRBV18
j_gene: TRBJ2-7
len: 15
abundance: -
CDR3aa: CASSPDRQSSYEQYF
CDR3nt: TGTGCCAGCTCCCCCGACAGGCAGAGCTCCTACGAGCAGTACTTC

d_gene: -
v_gene: TRBV7-6
j_gene: TRBJ2-2
len: 14
abundance: -
CDR3aa: CASSLGGNTGELFF
CDR3nt: TGTGCCAGCAGCTTAGGAGGGAACACCGGGGAGCTGTTTTTT

d_gene: TRBD1
v_gene: TRBV10-3
j_gene: TRBJ2-7
len: 12
abundance: -
CDR3aa: CAIATGGREQYF
CDR3nt: TGTGCCATCGCCACAGGGGGCAGGGAGCAGTACTTC

d_gene: TRBD2
v_gene: TRBV11-2
j_gene: TRBJ2-1
len: 16
abundance: once
CDR3aa: CASSYQGLAGALEQFF
CDR3nt: TGTGCCAGCAGCTACCAGGGACTAGCGGGAGCGCTTGAGCAGTTCTTC

d_gene: -
v_gene: TRBV19
j_gene: TRBJ2-3
len: 14
abundance: -
CDR3aa: CASRSTASTDTQYF
CDR3nt: TGTGCCAGTAGATCGACAGCAAGCACAGATACGCAGTATTTT

d_gene: TRBD1
v_gene: TRBV4-3
j_gene: TRBJ1-1
len: 13
abundance: -
CDR3aa: CASSYQGATEAFF
CDR3nt: TGCGCCAGCAGTTATCAGGGGGCCACTGAAGCTTTCTTT

d_gene: -
v_gene: TRBV5-6
j_gene: TRBJ2-5
len: 15
abundance: -
CDR3aa: CASAYRRPRQETQYF
CDR3nt: TGTGCCAGCGCCTACAGGCGGCCCAGACAAGAGACCCAGTACTTC

d_gene: TRBD1
v_gene: TRBV15
j_gene: TRBJ1-2
len: 14
abundance: -
CDR3aa: CATSRATGVDGYTF
CDR3nt: TGTGCCACCAGCAGGGCGACAGGGGTGGATGGCTACACCTTC

d_gene: TRBD2
v_gene: TRBV7-8
j_gene: TRBJ2-7
len: 15
abundance: many
CDR3aa: CASSSSGTSVYEQYF
CDR3nt: TGTGCCAGCAGCTCCTCCGGGACTAGCGTTTACGAGCAGTACTTC

d_gene: TRBD1
v_gene: TRBV11-3
j_gene: TRBJ2-3
len: 14
abundance: -
CDR3aa: CASSSGTGTDTQYF
CDR3nt: TGTGCCAGCAGCTCCGGGACAGGCACAGATACGCAGTATTTT

d_gene: -
v_gene: TRBV7-8
j_gene: TRBJ1-6
len: 16
abundance: -
CDR3aa: CASSPGQTSYNSPLHF
CDR3nt: TGTGCCAGCAGCCCCGGACAGACGTCCTATAATTCACCCCTCCACTTT

d_gene: TRBD1
v_gene: TRBV7-9
j_gene: TRBJ2-3
len: 16
abundance: -
CDR3aa: CASSLGTGGSTDTQYF
CDR3nt: TGTGCCAGCAGCCTTGGGACAGGGGGAAGCACAGATACGCAGTATTTT

d_gene: TRBD1
v_gene: TRBV6-5
j_gene: TRBJ1-5
len: 13
abundance: -
CDR3aa: CASRTGISQPQHF
CDR3nt: TGTGCCAGCAGGACAGGGATAAGTCAGCCCCAGCATTTT

d_gene: TRBD1
v_gene: TRBV6-5
j_gene: TRBJ1-2
len: 15
abundance: -
CDR3aa: CASSYSSRQGGGYTF
CDR3nt: TGTGCCAGCAGTTACTCCTCCCGACAGGGTGGGGGCTACACCTTC

d_gene: -
v_gene: TRBV4-1
j_gene: TRBJ1-2
len: 13
abundance: -
CDR3aa: CASSQDPYYGYTF
CDR3nt: TGCGCCAGCAGCCAAGATCCTTACTATGGCTACACCTTC

d_gene: TRBD1
v_gene: TRBV28
j_gene: TRBJ1-3
len: 15
abundance: -
CDR3aa: CASGTGANSGNTIYF
CDR3nt: TGTGCCAGCGGGACAGGGGCCAACTCTGGAAACACCATATATTTT

d_gene: TRBD2
v_gene: TRBV11-2
j_gene: TRBJ2-7
len: 14
abundance: once
CDR3aa: CASRSSSGPYEQYF
CDR3nt: TGTGCCAGCAGGTCCAGTAGCGGGCCCTACGAGCAGTACTTC

d_gene: -
v_gene: TRBV6-5
j_gene: TRBJ1-2
len: 14
abundance: -
CDR3aa: CASRNRGGVQGYTF
CDR3nt: TGTGCCAGCAGGAATAGGGGTGGGGTGCAAGGCTACACCTTC

d_gene: -
v_gene: TRBV5-6
j_gene: TRBJ1-1
len: 14
abundance: many
CDR3aa: CASSSTGSRTEAFF
CDR3nt: TGTGCCAGCAGCTCTACAGGGAGTCGTACTGAAGCTTTCTTT

d_gene: -
v_gene: TRBV7-9
j_gene: TRBJ2-5
len: 15
abundance: once
CDR3aa: CASSLEDTPGWTQYF
CDR3nt: TGTGCCAGCAGCTTAGAAGACACCCCAGGGTGGACCCAGTACTTC

d_gene: TRBD2
v_gene: TRBV19
j_gene: TRBJ2-1
len: 15
abundance: -
CDR3aa: CASSIGIAGYNEQFF
CDR3nt: TGTGCCAGTAGTATCGGAATAGCGGGCTACAATGAGCAGTTCTTC

d_gene: -
v_gene: TRBV10-3
j_gene: TRBJ2-1
len: 14
abundance: -
CDR3aa: CAISGGPSYNEQFF
CDR3nt: TGTGCCATCAGTGGCGGCCCCTCCTACAATGAGCAGTTCTTC

d_gene: -
v_gene: TRBV4-1
j_gene: TRBJ2-7
len: 13
abundance: once
CDR3aa: CASSQTVTYEQYF
CDR3nt: TGCGCCAGCAGCCAGACAGTAACCTACGAGCAGTACTTC

d_gene: -
v_gene: TRBV5-1
j_gene: TRBJ1-1
len: 13
abundance: -
CDR3aa: CASSLQGSTEAFF
CDR3nt: TGCGCCAGCAGCTTGCAGGGCAGCACTGAAGCTTTCTTT

d_gene: TRBD1
v_gene: TRBV11-2
j_gene: TRBJ1-2
len: 14
abundance: -
CDR3aa: CASSNRGQVYGYTF
CDR3nt: TGTGCCAGCAGCAACCGGGGACAGGTCTATGGCTACACCTTC

d_gene: -
v_gene: TRBV5-1
j_gene: TRBJ2-5
len: 12
abundance: -
CDR3aa: CASSSQGETQYF
CDR3nt: TGCGCCAGCAGCTCCCAGGGAGAGACCCAGTACTTC